This T cell receptor (beta chain) was recovered during a study of regulatory T cells in long-lasting Graves disease listed by TCRdb under 2021. Study-level background: Persistent Graves' disease was defined as antithyroid drug treatment for over 5 years with persistently positive TSH receptor autoantibodies. Patients with persistent Graves' disease were compared with patients with newly diagnosed Graves' disease using TCR sequencing and RNA sequencing of peripheral blood. The study was registered as a clinical trial and conducted in China. A total of around 35 samples underwent TCR sequencing: some 13 from persistent and about 20 from newly diagnosed Graves' disease patients. Antithyroid drugs had been taken for ten to twelve years on average by persistent Graves' disease patients in the clinical cohort. What the work shows at the level of the full study, not this receptor alone: The study examined only peripheral blood because the primary lesion, thyroid tissue, could not be accessed. As a limitation, the authors acknowledged that the small sample size may reduce accuracy. Lower TCR Shannon entropy and fewer highly expanded clones were observed in persistent Graves' disease patients than in newly diagnosed patients, which suggested clonal expansion. A larger number of public clonotypes was shared among persistent patients (more than 2,500) than among newly diagnosed patients (about 990). Sequencing and analysis were restricted to the TCR beta chain. TRBV28, TRBJ1-2 and TRBJ2-5 were preferentially used in persistent disease, while TRBV20-1 and TRBJ2-1 were favored in newly diagnosed disease.

The time point label here, explained by the study, means: persistent/refractory GD, antithyroid drugs over 5 years with positive TRAb. For both TCR sequencing and RNA sequencing, RNA was extracted from PBMCs in TRIzol. Graves' disease was diagnosed according to American Thyroid Association guidelines. Recruitment of patients was carried out at an endocrinology department in Xi'an, China. From each patient, around 9.3 milliliters of peripheral blood was collected into an EDTA anticoagulant tube. PBMCs were isolated by Ficoll Paque Plus density gradient separation without further T cell sorting. An Agilent 2100 Bioanalyzer and agarose gel were used to check RNA quality, and a NanoDrop 2000 was used to measure RNA concentration. Libraries were built with multiplex PCR. Instrument used: Illumina HiSeq 4000. TCR beta libraries were built with iRepertoire HTBI primers and Arm-PCR amplification of CDR3 regions. PCR products were gel purified before sequencing. The study's own analysis went as follows. Across samples, roughly 60 TRBV and 13 to 15 TRBJ segments were identified and used for gene usage analysis of CDR3 amino acid clonotypes. Filtered high-quality paired reads were merged into contigs using COPE and FqMerger. Contigs were aligned with BLAST to IMGT TRBV, TRBD and TRBJ reference genes, and CDR3 was defined per IMGT. Highly expanded clones were defined as clonotypes with a frequency above 0.1%. Repertoire diversity was measured by Shannon entropy, and V-J evenness by the Gini coefficient. A clonotype found in more than one individual was treated as public. Starting from the raw public reads, TCRdb applied fastp trimming at Q25, assembled clones with MiXCR and retained in-frame beta chains. Entries that share a CDR3 protein sequence are merged under the most common genes and DNA. TCRdb, not the authors, supplied the V and J calls. The table for this sample lists approximately 380,000 distinct CDR3 sequences; around 20% of them were counted only once. The ten largest clones add up to around 21% of the sample.

The CDR3 runs 15 amino acids, cysteine and phenylalanine included. The retained sequence is limited to the CDR3, 45 bases, with the frame set at the first base. V is clipped by 1 base and J by 6 bases, and the sequence between their germline boundaries is 13 bases long. The germline V gene encodes CDR1 LNHDA and CDR2 SQIVND (reference sequence). About this clonotype: Its antigen has not been determined. No quality values exist for individual bases; no much larger clone is one base distant.

This receptor chain uses TRBV19 and TRBJ1-5; perhaps TRBD1 is the D gene, with 5 bases matching. The source was peripheral blood mononuclear cells (PBMCs), collected when the disease was refractory, from a patient treated with antithyroid drugs. This sequence originates from a female donor with Graves disease. The CDR3 has the sequence CASSIGGRDSQPQHF. The DNA sequence is as follows: TGTGCCAGTAGTATAGGGGGCAGGGACTCTCAGCCCCAGCATTTT.